The present T cell receptor (beta chain) was sequenced within a study of OX40 agonist ivuxolimab in advanced cancers. In terms of the full investigation: Ivuxolimab was an agonistic, fully human IgG2 monoclonal antibody directed against OX40 (CD134), a costimulatory receptor. Intravenous ivuxolimab was administered to patients every 2 weeks at six dose levels: 0.01, 0.1, 0.3, 1.5, 3 and 10 mg/kg. Among the approximately 50 dose-escalation patients, approximately 20 had hepatocellular carcinoma, about 15 melanoma, 9 renal cell carcinoma and 9 head and neck cancer. In the dose-escalation cohort, around four fifths of patients were male, and the mean age was 60 years with a range of roughly 20 to 85. Patients were allowed to have had prior anti-PD-1, anti-PD-L1 or anti-CTLA-4 therapy, and 30% to 40% of the dose-escalation patients had previously received checkpoint inhibitors. Three dose-escalation patients achieved partial responses, one with hepatocellular carcinoma and two with cutaneous melanoma. Peripheral TCRbeta sequencing aimed to test whether ivuxolimab altered TCR sequence diversity and caused clonal T-cell expansion. The paper reports the monotherapy dose-escalation portion (N = 52 patients) of the phase I ivuxolimab trial. The research as a whole found: After ivuxolimab, more expanded clones were found on average in CD8+ T cells than in CD4+ T cells. At doses from 0.1 to 3.0 mg/kg, clonal expansion was seen in both CD4+ and CD8+ blood T cells between baseline and week 6. Low levels of normalized T-cell clonal expansion were also seen in some nonresponding patients. Which antigens the clonally expanded peripheral T cells were specific for was not determined. Partial responders in the 0.1-3.0 mg/kg groups had among the lowest normalized peripheral clonal expansion, especially among CD8+ T cells.

Reading from cysteine to phenylalanine, the CDR3 counts 14 amino acids. Only CDR3 DNA is held: 42 bases, read in frame from base 1. Looking up the germline V gene (reference sequence) yields CDR1 SGHNT and CDR2 YYREEE. Ends trimmed: V by 5 bases, J by 4 bases; bases unmatched to a gene: 6. Genomic DNA was extracted from sorted cells for sequencing of the TCRbeta CDR3 region. The immunoSEQ Assay was used to sequence the TCRbeta CDR3 regions. What TCRdb holds here is the immuneACCESS table cut down to in-frame rearrangements. Part of the clones is not present; checked against another copy, under half of the missing clones reflect an unresolved V gene, and the others are unexplained. In this sample the table shows around 76,000 clones, 89% of which occur a single time. 9% to 10% of the sample rests with the top ten. Patients with a history of autoimmune disease or receiving systemic immunosuppression were excluded from the trial. Peripheral blood for TCR sequencing was collected from all dose cohorts at baseline, on cycle 4 day 1, and on cycle 7 day 1. The samples were drawn from a first-in-human, open-label, multicenter phase I dose-escalation trial of ivuxolimab. Adults with locally advanced or metastatic melanoma, renal cell carcinoma, hepatocellular carcinoma or head and neck squamous cell carcinoma were enrolled in the trial. Before TCR sequencing, CD4+ T cells and CD8+ T cells from peripheral blood were sorted into separate populations.

About this clone itself: Its antigen is unknown. No base quality values were provided; no much bigger clone lies one nucleotide off.

The TCR was taken from an adult with an advanced solid tumor such as melanoma, head and neck, liver or kidney cancer. The chain is assembled from TRBV5-4 and TRBJ2-3; 8 bases in between match TRBD1. The specimen comprised CD4+ or CD8+ T cells sorted from blood, sampled in a trial of the OX40 agonist ivuxolimab. For the CDR3, the sequence is CASSSGQGPDTQYF. The DNA reads as follows: TGTGCCAGCAGTTCCGGACAGGGACCAGATACGCAGTATTTT.